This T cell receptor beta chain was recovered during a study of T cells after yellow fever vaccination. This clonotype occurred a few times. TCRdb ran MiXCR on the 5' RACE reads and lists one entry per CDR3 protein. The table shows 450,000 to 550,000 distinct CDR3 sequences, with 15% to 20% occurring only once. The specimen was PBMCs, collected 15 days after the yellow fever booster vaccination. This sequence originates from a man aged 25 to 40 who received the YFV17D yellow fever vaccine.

The CDR3 spells CSAMTGDSEAFF. DNA for the CDR3: TGCAGTGCTATGACAGGAGACTCTGAAGCTTTCTTT. This chain links TRBV20-1 with TRBJ1-1, with a possible D match to TRBD1 (6 bases). The CDR3 extends over 12 amino acids. Germline V gene lookup returns CDR1 DFQATT and CDR2 SNEGSKA (reference sequence). V lost 4 bases and J 6 bases, leaving 12 bases between the germline ends.